A single T cell receptor (beta chain) is shown here with its context. Its specificity is not known. This sample was taken from a study of Graves' ophthalmopathy and Graves' hyperthyroidism. Regarding the study as a whole: With around 88% sensitivity and around 80% specificity, a 13-signature model separated ophthalmopathy from stable hyperthyroidism.

Stable hyperthyroid donors showed no ophthalmopathy during 18 months follow-up. Clinical symptoms, serum thyroxine, TRAb, thyroid ultrasound and orbital computed tomography formed the basis of diagnosis. The PBMCs had their origin in 7.5 to 10 ml of fresh peripheral blood. RNA transcripts provided the template for amplifying TCR beta CDR3 regions. First-round RT-PCR relied on HTBI primers, and a second-round multiplex PCR came next. TCRdb fed the multiplex PCR reads into MiXCR, producing one record per CDR3 protein. Among under 800,000 distinct CDR3 sequences, 22% were seen once, and the ten largest hold approximately 7.7%. CDR3 length: 16 residues. Germline CDR1 and CDR2: MNHEY and SVGEGT. Germline trimming cut 0 bases from V and 2 bases from J; bases unmatched to any gene: 3.

Source material: peripheral blood. The clonotype originates from a woman aged 18-29 years with stable Graves' hyperthyroidism. Some clones in this sample may be carry-over from other donors' samples. V usage is TRBV6-2 or TRBV6-3 and J usage is TRBJ2-7; 11 bases match TRBD2. The CDR3 protein is CASSYSVSGRAYEQYF. The CDR3 coding sequence is TGTGCCAGCAGTTACTCGGTTAGCGGGAGGGCCTACGAGCAGTACTTC.